The following is a TCR beta chain sequence with its context. This record comes from a study of blood T cell repertoires in COVID-19. Study-wide background: Samples representing acute and convalescent COVID-19 were sourced from the United States, Italy and Spain.

Those who participated ranged in age from roughly 18 to 100 years and resided in about two dozen US areas. Losses at the gene ends were 2 bases for V and 8 bases for J; bases not matched to a gene: 0. The CDR3 extends over 14 amino acids. CDR1 and CDR2 from the germline V gene are MRHNA and SNTAGT. Study processing details: Counts of nucleated cells, estimated from reference gene primer amplification, were obtained. Clones were read by immunoSEQ multiplex PCR, and TCRdb kept only the in-frame ones, dropping some. V and J calls and clone size follow that table, whereas D and trimming were derived from the DNA. The sample includes about 310,000 clones, roughly 89% of them seen just once.

The V gene is TRBV6-4, the J gene TRBJ2-3; 14 nucleotides match TRBD2. The specimen was PBMCs or T cells enriched from blood (not recorded which). This clonotype was sampled from a woman aged 18-29 years who had recovered from COVID-19. The CDR3, as DNA: TGTGCCAGCAGTGACGGACTAGCGGGGGGTACGCAGTATTTT. Translated: CASSDGLAGGTQYF.